Below, 26 T cell receptor beta chains from the same sample are listed, as sequenced in a study of CD8 T cells in ankylosing spondylitis. TCRdb used MiXCR to reprocess the 5' RACE reads, holding one entry per CDR3 protein. The profile shows some 130,000 distinct CDR3 sequences, about 7% of them singletons. Sequencing used blood, either unsorted or a sorted T cell fraction (not recorded which). These receptor sequences come from a female donor with ankylosing spondylitis or in good health (not recorded which).

The chain couples TRBV29-1 to TRBJ2-4, with D tentatively TRBD1 (6 bases). Looked up from germline, CDR1 is SQVTM and CDR2 is ANQGSEA. V shed 6 bases and J shed 9 bases, with 21 bases lying between them. CDR3 length equals 14 residues. In DNA form, the CDR3 reads TGCAGCGTAGAGACAGGTGGAGGAAGGGGCATTCAGTACTTC. Translation gives CSVETGGGRGIQYF.

Ten or more counts support this clonotype. This chain joins TRBV5-1 and TRBJ1-2, with D possibly being TRBD1 (5 bases). Trimming took off 0 bases at V and 4 bases at J, with 13 bases between the two ends. CDR3 size: 15 residues. Germline V gives CDR1 SGHRS, CDR2 YFSETQ. CDR3 sequence: CASSLVDRDRYGYTF. In DNA, the CDR3 is TGCGCCAGCAGCTTGGTCGACAGAGACCGCTATGGCTACACCTTC.

V gene TRBV7-2 combines with J gene TRBJ2-1, with 8 bases matching TRBD2. This CDR3 has 15 residues. Germline CDR1 is SGHTA and CDR2 is FQGNSA. Trimming removed 5 bases from V and 8 bases from J; junction bases left unmatched: 11. CDR3 region: CASSRGAGGQDEQFF. The CDR3 DNA reads TGTGCCAGCAGCCGAGGGGCGGGGGGCCAAGATGAGCAGTTCTTC.

This clonotype has only a few counts. The chain employs TRBV30 and TRBJ1-1, with D perhaps TRBD1 (5 bases). This CDR3 contains 13 residues. Germline V gene sequence: CDR1 GTSNPN, CDR2 SVGIG (reference sequence). Trimming removed 0 bases from V and 3 bases from J, with 8 bases in between. The DNA for the CDR3 is TGTGCCTGGAGTGTGCGGGGGGACACTGAAGCTTTCTTT. Amino acids: CAWSVRGDTEAFF. Combining the CDR3 with reference TRBV30 and TRBJ1-1 gives the whole variable domain SQTIHQWPATLVQPVGSPLSLECTVEGTSNPNLYWYRQAAGRGLQLLFYSVGIGQISSEVPQNLSASRPQDRQFILSSKKLLLSDSGFYLCAWSVRGDTEAFFGQGTRLTVV.

This clonotype was counted ten times or more. The chain combines TRBV29-1 with TRBJ2-3, with a weak D call TRBD2 (6 bases). The CDR3 runs to 15 residues. Germline CDR1 and CDR2: SQVTM and ANQGSEA. The ends were cut back, 3 bases at V and 0 bases at J, with 13 bases in the middle. The CDR3 reads CSVDGRGRSTDTQYF. The CDR3 DNA reads as TGCAGCGTTGACGGTCGGGGGAGGAGCACAGATACGCAGTATTTT.

The genes are TRBV5-6 and TRBJ1-1; maybe TRBD1 (6 bases). This CDR3 is 15 amino acids long. Trimming removed 2 bases from V and 1 base from J, with 12 bases in between. Looked up from germline, CDR1 is SGHDT and CDR2 is YYEEEE. CDR3 in amino acids: CASSFPGVENTEAFF. CDR3 coding DNA: TGTGCCAGCAGCTTCCCAGGGGTGGAGAACACTGAAGCTTTCTTT.

This clonotype has ten or more counts. This chain uses TRBV4-1 with TRBJ2-7, with D perhaps matching TRBD1 (6 bases). CDR3 size: 15 residues. The V end lost 2 bases, the J end lost 2 bases, and 13 bases lay between the germline ends. CDR1 MGHRA and CDR2 YSYEKL come from the germline V gene. As DNA, the CDR3 is TGCGCCAGCAGCCAACAACGACAGGAGACCTACGAGCAGTACTTC. It codes for CASSQQRQETYEQYF.

This clonotype was picked up many times. The chain recombines TRBV7-8 with TRBJ1-5, with D hard to call. The germline CDR1 and CDR2 sequences are SGHVS and FQNEAQ. CDR3 length equals 14 residues. V lost 3 bases, J lost 1 base, and 7 bases lay in between. The CDR3 region has the DNA TGTGCCAGCAGCTTGGTAGGAAGCAATCAGCCCCAGCATTTT. This codes for CASSLVGSNQPQHF.

The genes are TRBV20-1 and TRBJ1-2; D is possibly TRBD1 (6 bases). The CDR3 extends over 11 amino acids. CDR1 and CDR2 from the germline V gene are DFQATT and SNEGSKA (reference sequence). V lost 7 bases to trimming and J lost 8 bases, with 14 bases between them. The CDR3 DNA reads as TGCAGTGGGGGCGGGGGGCCGGGCTACACCTTC. Protein: CSGGGGPGYTF.

This clonotype was detected only a few times. The V call is TRBV29-1, the J call TRBJ1-2, with 7 bases identical to TRBD1. Germline-derived CDR1 and CDR2 are SQVTM and ANQGSEA. J was trimmed by 6 bases and V by 5 bases; bases with no gene match: 21. The CDR3 runs 17 residues. The DNA of the CDR3 is TGCAGCGTTCGAGGGGGCTCGACAGGAATTAATGTGCATGGCTACACCTTC. Protein product: CSVRGGSTGINVHGYTF.

This clonotype has at least ten counts. The CDR3 reads CASSLDVGYNTEAFF. Written as DNA, the CDR3 is TGCGCCAGCAGCTTGGACGTCGGATACAACACTGAAGCTTTCTTT. V and J are TRBV5-1 and TRBJ1-1; D is undetermined. The CDR3 is 15 residues long. The germline CDR1 and CDR2 sequences are SGHRS and YFSETQ. Trimming took 0 bases from V and 2 from J, leaving 11 bases between them.

This clonotype was seen ten or more times. The rearrangement joins TRBV29-1 to TRBJ1-5; the D is unclear. Looked up from germline, CDR1 is SQVTM and CDR2 is ANQGSEA. The V and J ends lost 5 bases and 0 bases respectively, with 8 bases between them. This CDR3 has 13 residues. The CDR3 reads CSVTENSNQPQHF. The CDR3 bases are TGCAGCGTTACAGAGAATAGCAATCAGCCCCAGCATTTT.

The sample holds many counts of this clonotype. The chain is built from TRBV7-2 and TRBJ2-7, with D perhaps TRBD2 (6 bases). Per the germline V gene, CDR1 is SGHTA and CDR2 is FQGNSA. This CDR3 is built from 15 residues. V lost 5 bases to trimming and J lost 3 bases, with 17 bases between them. CDR3 in DNA: TGTGCCAGCAGCGGGGGGTTGGGTCGGGACTACGAGCAGTACTTC. Protein sequence: CASSGGLGRDYEQYF.

This clonotype has at least ten counts. The rearrangement uses TRBV5-1 and TRBJ2-2; 10 positions match TRBD2. The J segment lost 1 base and the V segment lost 4 bases, leaving 7 bases of the junction unmatched. CDR1 and CDR2 (germline): SGHRS, YFSETQ. The CDR3 is 17 amino acids. The CDR3 bases are TGCGCCAGCAGCACGAGCGGGAGGGCACTGAACACCGGGGAGCTGTTTTTT. This encodes CASSTSGRALNTGELFF.

This clonotype was detected a few times. The chain employs TRBV6-1 and TRBJ1-5; D may be TRBD1 (6 bases). V lost 0 bases, J lost 1 base, and 19 bases lay in between. CDR3 size: 19 residues. Germline V lookup: CDR1 MNHNS, CDR2 SASEGT. The CDR3 nucleotides are TGTGCCAGCAGTGAAGCCGCCAGGGGTCGGGGGAGCAGCAATCAGCCCCAGCATTTT. Its translation is CASSEAARGRGSSNQPQHF.

This clonotype was found many times. This sequence joins TRBV25-1 and TRBJ2-1; possibly TRBD1 for D (6 bases). Between the trimmed V and J ends, which lost 4 bases and 7 bases, there was a span of 14 bases. Germline V gene sequence: CDR1 MGHDK, CDR2 SYGVNS. This CDR3 has 14 amino acids. Here the CDR3 DNA reads TGTGCCAGCAGTGGTGGGGGCGTGAAGAATGAGCAGTTCTTC. Residues: CASSGGGVKNEQFF.

This clonotype was seen ten or more times. This chain uses TRBV7-9 with TRBJ2-1; D gene unclear. The CDR3 is made up of 14 amino acids. The germline V and J ends were trimmed by 7 bases and 6 bases, with 16 bases remaining between them. The germline CDR1 and CDR2 sequences are SEHNR and FQNEAQ (reference sequence). DNA for the CDR3: TGTGCCAGCACGAAAAACCCAGGATTCAATGAGCAGTTCTTC. This sequence encodes CASTKNPGFNEQFF.

This clonotype was counted a few times. This sequence joins TRBV29-1 and TRBJ1-1; no definite D call. Germline CDR1 reads SQVTM; CDR2 reads ANQGSEA. The CDR3 is made up of 10 amino acids. V was shortened by 4 bases and J by 3 bases, with 3 bases between the two germline ends. CDR3: CSVGDTEAFF. Here the CDR3 DNA reads TGCAGCGTTGGGGACACTGAAGCTTTCTTT. The variable domain in full, completed from reference TRBV29-1 and TRBJ1-1, reads SAVISQKPSRDICQRGTSLTIQCQVDSQVTMMFWYRQQPGQSLTLIATANQGSEATYESGFVIDKFPISRPNLTFSTLTVSNMSPEDSSIYLCSVGDTEAFFGQGTRLTVV.

In regard to this clonotype: A much larger clone lies one base from this, so it may be a read error. This chain uses TRBV12-3 or TRBV12-4 with TRBJ2-2, with D unresolved. The CDR3 totals 13 residues. V was trimmed by 6 bases and J by 6 bases, leaving 11 bases between them. The DNA of the CDR3 is TGTGCCAGCAGGCCGTCGGGCGCCGGGGAGCTGTTTTTT. It translates to CASRPSGAGELFF.

This clonotype was seen repeatedly, ten times or more. J is TRBJ2-7 and V is TRBV6-5, with 10 bases identical to TRBD2. CDR3 length: 15 residues. Germline-derived CDR1 and CDR2 are MNHEY and SVGAGI. J gave up 5 bases and V 0 bases, and 4 bases lay outside the gene matches. The DNA for the CDR3 is TGTGCCAGCAGTTACTCCCGTCTAGCGGGGGACGAGCAGTACTTC. Its protein is CASSYSRLAGDEQYF.

In its sample, this clonotype was seen many times. The genes are TRBV12-3 or TRBV12-4 and TRBJ2-5; D gene uncertain. The V end lost 2 bases, the J end lost 1 base, and 8 bases lay between the germline ends. The CDR3 runs 14 residues. CDR3 bases: TGTGCCAGCAGTTTATCGGGCAGCCAAGAGACCCAGTACTTC. Translated, it gives CASSLSGSQETQYF.

This clonotype showed up many times. The chain carries TRBV5-1 and TRBJ2-1; 9 nucleotides align to TRBD1. The CDR3 is 15 residues long. J lost 3 bases, V lost 0 bases, and 1 base had no gene match. CDR1 is SGHRS and CDR2 is YFSETQ in the germline V gene. The CDR3 region has the DNA TGCGCCAGCAGCTTGGGGGACAGGGTCTACAATGAGCAGTTCTTC. Translated: CASSLGDRVYNEQFF.

V gene TRBV18 combines with J gene TRBJ1-1; D call uncertain. Germline V gene sequence: CDR1 KGHSH, CDR2 LQKENI. The V and J ends lost 3 bases and 1 base respectively, with 6 bases between them. The CDR3 extends over 13 amino acids. The CDR3 loop is CASSPFENTEAFF. The CDR3 nucleotides are TGTGCCAGCTCACCTTTCGAGAACACTGAAGCTTTCTTT.

This chain connects TRBV2 to TRBJ2-7; D is unclear. Trimming took off 0 bases at V and 5 bases at J, with 2 bases between the two ends. Germline V CDR1 and CDR2: SNHLY, FYNNEI. The CDR3 spans 11 residues. CDR3 protein: CASSEADEQYF. DNA for the CDR3: TGTGCCAGCAGTGAAGCGGACGAGCAGTACTTC.

The sample holds many counts of this clonotype. The chain carries TRBV5-1 and TRBJ1-2; TRBD1 is a possible D gene (6 bases). The CDR3 sequence is 17 residues long. Germline V gene sequence: CDR1 SGHRS, CDR2 YFSETQ. V was shortened by 4 bases and J by 4 bases, with 23 bases between the two germline ends. For the CDR3, the DNA is TGCGCCAGCAGCGACCCTGAATCAGGGGTGTTGGCCTATGGCTACACCTTC. This sequence encodes CASSDPESGVLAYGYTF.

At least ten counts were recorded for this clonotype. V and J are TRBV4-2 and TRBJ1-2; no reliable D call. The CDR3 is 16 residues long. Germline-derived CDR1 and CDR2 are LGHNA and YNFKEQ. V gave up 0 bases and J gave up 0 bases, with 11 bases separating them. The CDR3 DNA reads as TGTGCCAGCAGCCAAGATGGGGTAGCAGCTAACTATGGCTACACCTTC. Amino acids: CASSQDGVAANYGYTF.